Listed below are T cell receptor beta chains from one sample, sequenced in a study of spatial heterogeneity in lung cancer. MiXCR, applied by TCRdb to the 5' RACE reads, yields one record per CDR3 protein. Found here are roughly 100,000 distinct CDR3 sequences, 7% to 9% of them singletons; the top ten hold 6.9%. The sample was PBMCs, taken at surgery. These TCRs come from a male donor with early-stage non-small cell lung cancer. Each CDR3 is given with its conserved first and last residue. Each record gives: J gene, clone size, D gene, V gene, CDR3 length, CDR3 DNA, CDR3 protein. The D gene is left open where the match is weak. Only part of the rows carry a size: once, few, many, or a class if the clone is expanded.

TRBJ2-6 few TRBD1 TRBV4-1 20 TGCGCCAGCAGCCAAGATGGGACAGGAATGAGCACCTCTGGGGCCAACGTCCTGACTTTC CASSQDGTGMSTSGANVLTF
TRBJ2-7 - TRBD1 TRBV20-1 13 TGCAGTGCTCCGGGACAGGGGGCGGCCGAGCAGTACTTC CSAPGQGAAEQYF
TRBJ2-5 few - TRBV15 11 TGTGCCACCAGCAGAGAAGAGACCCAGTACTTC CATSREETQYF
TRBJ2-7 few TRBD1 TRBV4-3 15 TGCGCCAGCAGCCAAGCAGTGACAGGGGTCTACGAGCAGTACTTC CASSQAVTGVYEQYF
TRBJ2-7 many - TRBV28 14 TGTGCCAGCAGTTTAAGGGGTAACCCCTACGAGCAGTACTTC CASSLRGNPYEQYF
TRBJ2-3 - - TRBV3-1 14 TGTGCCAGCAGCTATCTAGAGTTTGCAGATACGCAGTATTTT CASSYLEFADTQYF
TRBJ2-1 - TRBD2 TRBV20-1 15 TGCAGTGCTAGACCCCTAGCGGAGTCCTACAATGAGCAGTTCTTC CSARPLAESYNEQFF
TRBJ2-7 - - TRBV7-9 14 TGTGCCAGCAGCTCAGTTAGACCCGAGGACGAGCAGTACTTC CASSSVRPEDEQYF
TRBJ1-1 many TRBD1 TRBV5-1 14 TGCGCCAGCAGCCCCTCGGGACAGCCTTATGAAGCTTTCTTT CASSPSGQPYEAFF
TRBJ2-7 - TRBD2 TRBV6-2/TRBV6-3 14 TGTGCCAGCAGTTACATCGGACTAGCGGGGAAGCAGTACTTC CASSYIGLAGKQYF
TRBJ1-1 few - TRBV5-4 16 TGTGCCAGCAGCTGGGCGGCGGGACTGATGAACACTGAAGCTTTCTTT CASSWAAGLMNTEAFF
TRBJ1-2 - - TRBV20-1 16 TGCAGTGGGAGCAACCCCACGGATCTGTGGGACTATGGCTACACCTTC CSGSNPTDLWDYGYTF
TRBJ2-1 few - TRBV7-8 16 TGTGCCAGCAGCTCCAGCGGTAACCCTTCGTACAATGAGCAGTTCTTC CASSSSGNPSYNEQFF
TRBJ2-3 - - TRBV30 16 TGTGCCTGGAGCCGGTCCCGGGACATATTCACAGATACGCAGTATTTT CAWSRSRDIFTDTQYF
TRBJ2-2 many - TRBV29-1 13 TGCAGCGCCCTAGGGACCTACACCGGGGAGCTGTTTTTT CSALGTYTGELFF
TRBJ1-2 few - TRBV30 13 TGTGCCTGGAGTGTATTTTCTGAGGGACTAGCGACCTTC CAWSVFSEGLATF
TRBJ2-5 many - TRBV9 15 TGTGCCAGCAGCGTAGGGGCAACGGACCAAGAGACCCAGTACTTC CASSVGATDQETQYF
TRBJ2-7 many TRBD2 TRBV2 15 TGTGCCAGCAGTCCCGGACTAGCGGGACGTTACGAGCAGTACTTC CASSPGLAGRYEQYF
TRBJ2-1 few TRBD2 TRBV12-3/TRBV12-4 17 TGTGCCAGCAGTCTGGGGGGGACTAGCGGGGCCCGGGGTGAGCAGTTCTTC CASSLGGTSGARGEQFF
TRBJ2-7 many - TRBV11-3 15 TGTGCCAGCAGCCCAACCGGGACTGTTACCTACGAGCAGTACTTC CASSPTGTVTYEQYF
TRBJ2-1 many TRBD2 TRBV5-1 15 TGCGCCAGCAGCTTAGGTCCGGGCGGGAGCAATGAGCAGTTCTTC CASSLGPGGSNEQFF
TRBJ2-7 many TRBD1 TRBV7-9 13 TGTGCCAGCAGCGTCTGGACAGGGTTCGAGCAGTACTTC CASSVWTGFEQYF
TRBJ1-5 many - TRBV19 14 TGTGCCAGTAAGGAAGGGGCCGACAATCAGCCCCAGCATTTT CASKEGADNQPQHF
TRBJ2-7 - TRBD2 TRBV29-1 16 TGCAGCGTTTGTATTGGGACTAGCGGGAGGAACTACGAGCAGTACTTC CSVCIGTSGRNYEQYF
TRBJ1-4 many - TRBV10-3 15 TGTGCCATCAGTGAGTCGGCGGCAGGGAATGAAAAACTGTTTTTT CAISESAAGNEKLFF
TRBJ1-1 - - TRBV9 14 TGTGCCAGCAGCGTGAGCGGGGCGAACACTGAAGCTTTCTTT CASSVSGANTEAFF
TRBJ2-3 - TRBD2 TRBV3-1 16 TGTGCCAGCAGCCAGGGACTACTCCTTAGCACAGATACGCAGTATTTT CASSQGLLLSTDTQYF
TRBJ1-1 many TRBD1 TRBV25-1 16 TGTGCCAGCAGTGAACGGGACAGCAAAGAGAACACTGAAGCTTTCTTT CASSERDSKENTEAFF
TRBJ2-1 many - TRBV10-3 12 TGTGCCATCAGGGCGAGGGACAATGAGCAGTTCTTC CAIRARDNEQFF